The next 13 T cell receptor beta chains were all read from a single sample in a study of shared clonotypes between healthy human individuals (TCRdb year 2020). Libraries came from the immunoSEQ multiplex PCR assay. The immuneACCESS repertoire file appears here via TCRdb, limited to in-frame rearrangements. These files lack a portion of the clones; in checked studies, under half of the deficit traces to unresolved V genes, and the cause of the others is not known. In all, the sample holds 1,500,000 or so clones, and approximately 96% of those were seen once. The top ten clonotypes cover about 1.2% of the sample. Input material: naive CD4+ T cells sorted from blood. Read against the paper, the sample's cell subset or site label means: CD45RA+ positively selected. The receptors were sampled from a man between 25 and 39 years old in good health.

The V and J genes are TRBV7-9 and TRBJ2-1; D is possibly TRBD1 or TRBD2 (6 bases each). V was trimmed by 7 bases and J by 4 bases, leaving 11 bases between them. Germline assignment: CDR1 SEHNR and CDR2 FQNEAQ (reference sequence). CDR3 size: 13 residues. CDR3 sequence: CASKGGSYNEQFF. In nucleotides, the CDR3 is TGTGCCAGCAAAGGGGGGTCATACAATGAGCAGTTCTTC.

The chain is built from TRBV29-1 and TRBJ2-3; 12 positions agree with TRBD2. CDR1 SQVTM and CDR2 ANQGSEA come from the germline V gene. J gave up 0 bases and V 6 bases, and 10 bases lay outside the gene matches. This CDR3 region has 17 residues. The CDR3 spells CSVILAGGHQSTDTQYF. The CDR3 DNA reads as TGCAGCGTGATACTAGCGGGAGGACACCAAAGCACAGATACGCAGTATTTT.

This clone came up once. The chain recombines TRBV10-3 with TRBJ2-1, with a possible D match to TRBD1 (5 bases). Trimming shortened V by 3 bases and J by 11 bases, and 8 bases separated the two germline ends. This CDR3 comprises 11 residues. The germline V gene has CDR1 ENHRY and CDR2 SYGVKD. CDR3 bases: TGTGCCATCAGTGAAGGGGCAAAGCAGTTCTTC. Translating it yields CAISEGAKQFF.

DNA of the CDR3: TGTGCCAGCAGCTACAGGCTTGGGAACACAGATACGCAGTATTTT. This encodes CASSYRLGNTDTQYF. This chain uses TRBV5-5 with TRBJ2-3, with D tentatively TRBD1 (5 bases). V lost 3 bases to trimming and J lost 2 bases, with 13 bases between them. This CDR3 contains 15 residues. Germline loops: CDR1 SGHKS, CDR2 YYEKEE (reference sequence).

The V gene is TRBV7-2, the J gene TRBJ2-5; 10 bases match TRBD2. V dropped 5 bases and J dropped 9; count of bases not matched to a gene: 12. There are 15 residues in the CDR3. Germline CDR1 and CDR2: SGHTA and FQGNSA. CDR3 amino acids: CASSPSAGGLIAQYF. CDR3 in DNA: TGTGCCAGCAGCCCCTCAGCGGGGGGGTTGATCGCCCAGTACTTC.

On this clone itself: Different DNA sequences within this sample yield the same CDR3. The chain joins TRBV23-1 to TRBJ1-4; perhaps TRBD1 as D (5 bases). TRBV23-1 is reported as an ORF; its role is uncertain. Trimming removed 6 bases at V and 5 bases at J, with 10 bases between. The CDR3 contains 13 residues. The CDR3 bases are TGCGCCAGCAGCCGTGGGGCAAATGAAAAACTGTTTTTT. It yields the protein CASSRGANEKLFF.

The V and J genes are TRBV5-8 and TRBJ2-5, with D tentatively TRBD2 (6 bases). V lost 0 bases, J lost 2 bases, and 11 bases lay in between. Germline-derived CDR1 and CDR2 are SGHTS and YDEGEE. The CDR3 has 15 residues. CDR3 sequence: CASSLGGGKQETQYF. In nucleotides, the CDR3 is TGTGCCAGCAGCTTGGGTGGCGGGAAACAAGAGACCCAGTACTTC. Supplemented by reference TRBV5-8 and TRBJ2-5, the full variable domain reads EAGVTQSPTHLIKTRGQQATLRCSPISGHTSVYWYQQALGLGLQFLLWYDEGEERNRGNFPPRFSGRQFPNYSSELNVNALELEDSALYLCASSLGGGKQETQYFGPGTRLLVL.

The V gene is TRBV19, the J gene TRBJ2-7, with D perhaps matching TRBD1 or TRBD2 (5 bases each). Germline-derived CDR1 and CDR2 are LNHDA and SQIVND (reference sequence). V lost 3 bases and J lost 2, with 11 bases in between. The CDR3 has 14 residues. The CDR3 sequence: CASSIWGSTYEQYF. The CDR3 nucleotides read TGTGCCAGTAGTATCTGGGGGAGTACCTACGAGCAGTACTTC. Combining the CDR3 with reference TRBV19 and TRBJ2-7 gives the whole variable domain DGGITQSPKYLFRKEGQNVTLSCEQNLNHDAMYWYRQDPGQGLRLIYYSQIVNDFQKGDIAEGYSVSREKKESFPLTVTSAQKNPTAFYLCASSIWGSTYEQYFGPGTRLTVT.

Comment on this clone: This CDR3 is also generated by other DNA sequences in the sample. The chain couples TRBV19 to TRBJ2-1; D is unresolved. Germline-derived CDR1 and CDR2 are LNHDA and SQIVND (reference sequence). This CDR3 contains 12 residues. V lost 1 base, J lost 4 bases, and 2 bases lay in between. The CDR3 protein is CASSIGYNEQFF. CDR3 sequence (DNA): TGTGCCAGTAGTATAGGTTACAATGAGCAGTTCTTC.

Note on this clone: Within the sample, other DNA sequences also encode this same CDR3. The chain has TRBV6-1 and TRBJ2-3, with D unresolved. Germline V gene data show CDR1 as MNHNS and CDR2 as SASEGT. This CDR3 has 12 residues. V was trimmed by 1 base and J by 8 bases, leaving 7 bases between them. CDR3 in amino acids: CASSEVTGTQYF. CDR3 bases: TGTGCCAGCAGTGAAGTTACGGGTACGCAGTATTTT.

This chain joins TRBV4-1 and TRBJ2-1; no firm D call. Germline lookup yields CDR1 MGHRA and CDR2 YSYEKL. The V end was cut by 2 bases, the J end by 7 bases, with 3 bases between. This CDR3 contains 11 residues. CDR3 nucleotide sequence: TGCGCCAGCAGCCAAATAAATGAGCAGTTCTTC. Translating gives CASSQINEQFF.

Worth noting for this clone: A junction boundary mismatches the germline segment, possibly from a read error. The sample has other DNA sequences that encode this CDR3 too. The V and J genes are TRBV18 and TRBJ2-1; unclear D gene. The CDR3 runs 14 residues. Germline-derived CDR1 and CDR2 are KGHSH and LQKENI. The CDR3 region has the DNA TGTGCCAGCTCGCCACCTCTCACTCAGAGGGAGCAGTTCTTC. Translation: CASSPPLTQREQFF.

CDR3 in DNA: TGTGCCAGCAGCTTATTAGGCGGGAGTTTTGACGAGCAGTACTTC. Its protein product is CASSLLGGSFDEQYF. V gene TRBV7-2 combines with J gene TRBJ2-7; 7 bases map to TRBD2. Germline V gene sequence: CDR1 SGHTA, CDR2 FQGNSA. V gave up 2 bases and J gave up 5 bases; unmatched junction bases: 9. There are 15 residues in the CDR3.